This passage covers 9 T cell receptor beta chains from one sample sequenced in a study of CD8+CD57+ T cells in acquired aplastic anemia. Researchers used genomic DNA as the template to profile TCR beta VDJ and CDR3. TCRdb re-called the reads with MiXCR, one entry per CDR3 protein. This table holds about 220,000 distinct CDR3 sequences, roughly 33% found once. Sequencing was performed on sorted CD4+, CD8+, or CD8+CD57+ T cells (not recorded which) from PBMCs. All receptors come from a human donor in good health, serving as a control.

This clonotype was detected a few times. This chain uses TRBV10-3 with TRBJ2-2, with D possibly being TRBD2 (5 bases). Germline CDR1 is ENHRY and CDR2 is SYGVKD. V lost 10 bases and J lost 3, with 12 bases in between. The CDR3 consists of 13 residues. The CDR3 reads CATRAGDTGELFF. In DNA form, the CDR3 reads TGTGCCACTCGTGCGGGTGACACCGGGGAGCTGTTTTTT.

This clonotype was counted between two and nine times. The chain is built from TRBV20-1 and TRBJ2-1; 10 nucleotides match TRBD2. Germline lookup yields CDR1 DFQATT and CDR2 SNEGSKA (reference sequence). CDR3 length equals 16 residues. J was trimmed by 7 bases and V by 5 bases; bases with no gene match: 14. The CDR3 bases are TGCAGTGCTCCCAGCCTATCTAGCGGGAGAGGAAATGAGCAGTTCTTC. Residues: CSAPSLSSGRGNEQFF.

Concerning this clonotype itself: Possible read error: a much larger clone is one base away. The chain joins TRBV25-1 to TRBJ2-7, with 8 bases identical to TRBD1. The CDR3 loop spans 15 amino acids. V shed 6 bases, J shed 7 bases, and the junction held 14 bases outside the gene matches. CDR1 is MGHDK, CDR2 SYGVNS, per germline. CDR3 sequence (DNA): TGTGCCAGCAGCGGTCAGGGGGCGATTGCCGCTGAGCAGTACTTC. Translation gives CASSGQGAIAAEQYF.

The chain combines TRBV2 with TRBJ2-1, with D perhaps TRBD1 (6 bases). Germline V gives CDR1 SNHLY, CDR2 FYNNEI. Trimming removed 4 bases at V and 4 bases at J, with 14 bases between. The CDR3 totals 15 residues. In DNA form, the CDR3 reads TGTGCCAGCAGTGCGTTACAGGGAGATTACAATGAGCAGTTCTTC. The encoded protein is CASSALQGDYNEQFF.

This clonotype was seen a handful of times. V gene TRBV7-3 combines with J gene TRBJ2-5, with 8 bases aligning to TRBD2. V lost 5 bases to trimming and J lost 5 bases; unmatched junction nucleotides: 7. The CDR3 sequence is 14 residues long. Germline assignment: CDR1 SGHTA and CDR2 FQGTGA. The CDR3 DNA sequence: TGTGCCAGCAGCCGGGGGGGGCCCGTGGAGACCCAGTACTTC. Its protein is CASSRGGPVETQYF.

This clonotype has ten or more counts. J is TRBJ2-5 and V is TRBV10-2; D is uncertain. Germline CDR1 WSHSY, CDR2 SAAADI. Trimming took 8 bases from V and 5 from J, leaving 9 bases between them. The length of the CDR3 is 11 residues. CDR3 in DNA: TGCGCCAGCGGCGCCCTGGAGACCCAGTACTTC. Translating gives CASGALETQYF.

This clonotype has a count of ten or more. The chain links TRBV24-1 to TRBJ2-2; TRBD1 agrees at 8 bases. The germline V gene encodes CDR1 KGHDR and CDR2 SFDVKD. The CDR3 extends over 15 amino acids. Trimming cost V 4 bases and J 4 bases; bases outside gene matches: 4. CDR3 sequence: CATSESGQGTGELFF. In DNA, the CDR3 is TGTGCCACCAGTGAATCAGGACAGGGCACCGGGGAGCTGTTTTTT.

Many counts were recorded for this clonotype. This chain links TRBV13 with TRBJ1-2; D is undetermined. Germline V gives CDR1 PRHDT, CDR2 FYEKMQ (reference sequence). The CDR3 contains 12 residues. Trimming removed 5 bases from V and 5 bases from J, with 9 bases in between. CDR3 region: CASSVLGYGYTF. The CDR3 DNA reads as TGTGCCAGCAGCGTTCTGGGGTATGGCTACACCTTC.

This clonotype was detected a few times. The chain recombines TRBV5-1 with TRBJ2-7; weak D call: TRBD1 (5 bases). Germline CDR1 reads SGHRS; CDR2 reads YFSETQ. The ends were cut back, 1 base at V and 6 bases at J, with 14 bases in the middle. CDR3 length: 14 residues. In DNA, the CDR3 is TGCGCCAGCAGCTTGTCAACAGGTGGTGGCGAGCAGTACTTC. The encoded protein is CASSLSTGGGEQYF.